Below are 4 T cell receptor beta chains sequenced from a single sample in a study of monozygotic twins with inflammatory bowel disease. From the 5' RACE reads, TCRdb lists one entry per CDR3 protein and no DNA. Recorded here are approximately 120,000 distinct CDR3 sequences; the top ten clones represent 9.5% to 15%. The sequencing input was blood. The source is a human donor with ulcerative colitis or Crohn's disease, or a healthy co-twin of an affected twin (not recorded which).

The chain combines TRBV10-3 with TRBJ1-4; TCRdb calls TRBD1, which cannot be checked without DNA. The V gene's germline CDR1 is ENHRY and CDR2 SYGVKD. The CDR3 extends over 17 amino acids. This CDR3 is CAISDVEDAGTNEKLFF.

This chain links TRBV11-1 with TRBJ2-1; TCRdb's D gene call, TRBD2, goes unchecked for lack of DNA. The germline V gene encodes CDR1 SGHAT and CDR2 FQDESV (reference sequence). The CDR3 length is 18 residues. The CDR3 here is CASSFPGLAGGGYNEQFF.

The chain uses TRBV6-6 and TRBJ2-3. CDR3 length: 12 amino acids. Per germline, CDR1 MNHNY and CDR2 SVGAGI (reference sequence). CDR3 region: CASAQTTDTQYF.

The chain links TRBV2 to TRBJ1-2; TCRdb returns TRBD1, unconfirmable since there is no DNA. The V gene's germline CDR1 is SNHLY and CDR2 FYNNEI. CDR3 length: 14 amino acids. The CDR3 region is CARLLGRGNYGYTF.